This TCR beta chain was observed in a study of beta chain features in type 1 diabetes (dated by TCRdb to 2017 to 2018). As for the study more broadly: No differences in mean age, gender distribution, total cell number or subset yield were found between patients and healthy donors. A total of roughly 100 million sorted cells were examined across all samples, and the number of cells per subset was strongly correlated with RNA yield. In the study, TCRB repertoires of sorted circulating CD4+ T cell subsets from recently diagnosed type 1 diabetes patients were compared with those of matched healthy donors. Whereas all 30 or so donors provided naive and central memory subsets, regulatory and stem cell-like memory subsets were isolated from just 8 patients and roughly 8 healthy donors. Overall results and qualifications from the work: HLA sub-analyses involved small numbers of individuals, so any influence of HLA type on TCRB rearrangement remained unresolved. In all four CD4+ subsets, TCRB CDR3 length was moderately but significantly shorter in type 1 diabetes patients. The naive, central memory and regulatory TCRB repertoires appeared to resemble one another more closely among patients than among healthy donors. Shorter templates might be favored by PCR, yet because patient and control samples were amplified and corrected together, any such skew would affect both groups equally. Because cDNA rather than genomic DNA was sequenced, highly expressing activated cells could have been over-represented, although no difference in activation and CD3 levels was found between groups. Fewer insertions and more nucleotide deletions at VDJ recombination sites were observed in patients with type 1 diabetes, implying thymic rearrangement abnormalities.

A single peripheral blood draw of about 116 mL on average was collected from each donor into heparinised tubes. Naive, central memory, regulatory and stem cell-like memory CD4+ T cells were sorted on a BD FACSAria II using a panel including CD45RO, CCR7, CD25, CD127, CD95 and CD27. Every sorted population had a purity above 98%. Right away, PBMCs were isolated by Lymphoprep density gradient centrifugation and were stained directly, with no culture step. So that batch effects would be minimized, each experiment stained and sorted samples in pairs, pairing one healthy donor with one patient. All of the isolated RNA was reverse transcribed with the High Capacity cDNA Reverse Transcription Kit, so expressed TCRB transcripts were sequenced. Naive, central memory and regulatory T cell samples underwent deep immunoSEQ sequencing, averaging about 3.57 million total reads per sample. Sorted cells were lysed in RLT buffer and RNA was extracted with DNase-treated RNeasy Micro or Mini kits, depending on cell number. To prevent cross-contamination, each cell subset was processed individually, whereas patient and healthy donor samples were processed jointly. Using the immunoSEQ multiplex PCR, TCRB sequences were amplified from cDNA into 87-bp fragments spanning the CDR3 region. Sequencing of the amplicons was performed on the Illumina HiSeq platform. The paper's processing steps were these. PCR bias was computationally corrected using synthetic template baselines, reads within Hamming distance 2 were collapsed, and singletons that could not be merged were discarded. Reads were aligned against IMGT so that V, D and J genes, CDR3 length and insertions or deletions at six rearrangement sites could be assigned. Clonotype counts were normalized to sorted cell number within each subset before computing true diversity and Gini coefficients with the tcR R package. The overlap coefficient, calculated on TCRB nucleotide sequences, was used to measure repertoire sharing. TCRdb limited this immuneACCESS table to in-frame rearrangements with V and J called. A share of clones is missing; checked studies link under half to unresolved V genes, and the rest is unexplained. V, J and clone size derive from that table, while D and trimming were established from the DNA sequence. This sample holds nearly 350,000 clones; 7.5% to 9% were observed only once. The ten largest clones capture around 0.45% of the sample.

From V the trimming removes 4 bases and from J it removes 5 bases, while the gene matches leave 8 bases of the junction unaccounted for. The germline V gene gives CDR1 as SGHTA and CDR2 as FQGNSA. The CDR3, from cysteine to phenylalanine, totals 15 residues. Of the read, only the CDR3 DNA is kept; its 45 bases are in frame from base 1. A word on this clone: The antigen it recognizes is unknown. Base quality data are lacking; no much larger clone is found one base away.

Sequences were obtained from central memory CD4+ T cells from blood. The receptor chain draws on TRBV7-2 and TRBJ2-1; TRBD1 lines up with 7 middle nucleotides. This TCR was recovered from a woman aged 18-30 years in good health. The DNA sequence is given as TGTGCCAGCAGCTCATCCGGGACAGCCAACAATGAGCAGTTCTTC. It encodes CASSSSGTANNEQFF.